A selection of T cell receptor beta chains follows, all from one sample in a study of vaccination and CD4 T cells after COVID-19. Their cognate antigens are unknown. TCRdb itself ran the PCR reads through MiXCR, one entry per CDR3 protein. The data hold just under 20,000 distinct CDR3 sequences, with around 40% observed a single time. This sample comprised CD4+ T cells from blood, cultured in vitro, obtained before SARS-CoV-2 vaccination. These receptors were taken from a human donor who received a COVID-19 vaccine. The CDR3 runs from the conserved cysteine through the conserved F or W. A D gene is named only where the DNA matches it firmly. Some rows have no size entry. The others give once, few or many, or a class for an expanded clone.

v_call,d_call,j_call,clone_size,cdr3_nt,cdr3_aa
TRBV5-6,.,TRBJ2-3,.,TGTGCCAGCAGCGCCGATCTACAAGATACGCAGTATTTT,CASSADLQDTQYF
TRBV7-8,.,TRBJ1-6,.,TGTGCCAGCAGCTTATTTCGGGGGGCAAGGGATTCACCCCTCCACTTT,CASSLFRGARDSPLHF
TRBV24-1,.,TRBJ1-5,few,TGTGCCACCAGTGATAACAGGGATGGTCAGCCCCAGCATTTT,CATSDNRDGQPQHF
TRBV12-3/TRBV12-4,TRBD2,TRBJ2-5,.,TGTGCCAGCAGTCGGACTAGCGGGATGGAGACCCAGTACTTC,CASSRTSGMETQYF
TRBV19,TRBD1,TRBJ1-5,.,TGTGCCAGTAGTATAGGAGGGACAGGGTATCAGCCCCAGCATTTT,CASSIGGTGYQPQHF
TRBV6-1,.,TRBJ2-1,once,TGTGCCAGCATGAGGCCGGGACTCCGAGACTCCTACAATGAGCAGTTCTTC,CASMRPGLRDSYNEQFF
TRBV20-1,.,TRBJ2-2,.,TGCAGTGCTAGGACTCCCGGGGGCGATCGGTTAGTGTCCGACACCGGGGAGCTGTTTTTT,CSARTPGGDRLVSDTGELFF
TRBV29-1,.,TRBJ1-2,.,TGCAGCGTTGAGAGAGTAGGGGGCTATGGCTACACCTTC,CSVERVGGYGYTF
TRBV2,.,TRBJ1-2,few,TGTGCCAGCAGGGGACTCGCAAACTATGGCTACACCTTC,CASRGLANYGYTF
TRBV11-3,.,TRBJ1-2,.,TGTGCCAGCAGCTTGGGTGGATCCGACTATGGCTACACCTTC,CASSLGGSDYGYTF
TRBV5-1,.,TRBJ2-7,.,TGCGCCAGCACCGAAGATGGCTCCTACGAGCAGTACTTC,CASTEDGSYEQYF
TRBV27,.,TRBJ2-3,.,TGTGCCAGCAAACGCAACGAGTTCCCCCCCTCAGATACGCAGTATTTT,CASKRNEFPPSDTQYF
TRBV10-1,.,TRBJ1-2,few,TGCGCCAGCATGCGGGAAGGTGGCTACACCTTC,CASMREGGYTF
TRBV6-1,.,TRBJ1-5,.,TGTGCCAGCCTGGCGGACAGCTATAATCAGCCCCAGCATTTT,CASLADSYNQPQHF
TRBV12-5,.,TRBJ2-7,once,TGTGCTAGTGGTTTCAAGCCTATCAGGGTAGGACCCTACGAGCAGTACTTC,CASGFKPIRVGPYEQYF
TRBV6-1,.,TRBJ1-4,.,TGTGCCAGTCGCAGGCGATCTAATGAAAAACTGTTTTTT,CASRRRSNEKLFF
TRBV12-3/TRBV12-4,.,TRBJ2-3,.,TGTGCCAGCAGCTCGGGGCCGGGAGATACGCAGTATTTT,CASSSGPGDTQYF
TRBV6-2/TRBV6-3,TRBD1,TRBJ2-3,few,TGTGCCAGCAGTTCGGGACAGGCATCTTGGGCAGATACGCAGTATTTT,CASSSGQASWADTQYF
TRBV30,.,TRBJ1-1,few,TGTGCCTGGGGCGGCGAAATGAACACTGAAGCTTTCTTT,CAWGGEMNTEAFF
TRBV5-3,.,TRBJ1-2,.,TGTGCCAGCAGCCCGGACGGCCTAAATCTCTATGGCTACACCTTC,CASSPDGLNLYGYTF